The 30 T cell receptor beta chains given below trace back to one sample, sequenced in a study of cytomegalovirus exposure and HLA in healthy donors. The PCR had 60 Vbeta and 13 Jbeta primers. Only in-frame clones appear in the TCRdb table, and some are missing; sequencing was by immunoSEQ multiplex PCR. Altogether some 130,000 clones are present, 76% being singletons, with the ten largest covering 2.5% to 3.5%. The sequencing input was PBMCs. Receptors were obtained from a man aged 35 to 55 in good health and CMV-seronegative.

This rearrangement joins TRBV19 to TRBJ2-7; 9 bases agree with TRBD1. This CDR3 contains 14 residues. The V and J ends lost 5 bases and 2 bases, in that order; junction bases with no gene match: 4. In germline, CDR1 is LNHDA, CDR2 SQIVND (reference sequence). The CDR3 region is CASSGQGITYEQYF. For the CDR3, the DNA is TGTGCCAGTAGTGGACAGGGGATCACCTACGAGCAGTACTTC.

The chain couples TRBV18 to TRBJ2-7, with 10 bases aligning to TRBD1. The V segment lost 8 bases and the J segment 4 bases; nucleotides outside the gene matches: 5. The CDR3 runs to 13 residues. Germline V gene lookup returns CDR1 KGHSH and CDR2 LQKENI. The CDR3 loop is CASQTGGGYEQYF. The CDR3 DNA reads TGTGCCAGCCAGACAGGGGGCGGTTACGAGCAGTACTTC.

J is TRBJ2-1 and V is TRBV4-2, with 9 bases that match TRBD2. V lost 4 bases and J lost 7; bases outside the gene matches: 14. Germline CDR1 and CDR2: LGHNA and YNFKEQ. The CDR3 covers 17 residues. CDR3: CASSPEGGLAGSNEQFF. The CDR3, as DNA: TGTGCCAGCAGCCCCGAAGGAGGGCTAGCGGGAAGTAATGAGCAGTTCTTC.

The chain has TRBV9 and TRBJ2-3; 8 bases agree with TRBD2. The V gene end was trimmed by 3 bases and the J gene end by 4 bases; junction bases not matched to a gene: 7. Germline V gene sequence: CDR1 SGDLS, CDR2 YYNGEE. The length of the CDR3 is 15 residues. CDR3 sequence: CASSAGGLVSDTQYF. Here the CDR3 DNA reads TGTGCCAGCAGCGCGGGGGGACTAGTTTCAGATACGCAGTATTTT.

The rearrangement uses TRBV30 and TRBJ2-7; weak D call: TRBD1 (6 bases). The CDR3 runs to 15 residues. CDR1 and CDR2 (germline): GTSNPN, SVGIG (reference sequence). Trimming took off 0 bases at V and 0 bases at J, with 12 bases between the two ends. CDR3 sequence: CAWSVQGLVSYEQYF. DNA for the CDR3: TGTGCCTGGAGTGTACAGGGATTAGTCTCCTACGAGCAGTACTTC.

The CDR3 nucleotides read TGTGCCAGTAGTCCAGGGACAGGGGGGTTCGGCTACACCTTC. Its protein product is CASSPGTGGFGYTF. This chain joins TRBV19 and TRBJ1-2; 11 bases are a match to TRBD1. The CDR3 is made up of 14 amino acids. Germline V gene lookup returns CDR1 LNHDA and CDR2 SQIVND (reference sequence). V was pared by 5 bases and J by 8 bases, with 7 bases of the junction left unmatched.

The genes are TRBV6-1 and TRBJ2-5, with 9 positions matching TRBD1. Germline V gene lookup returns CDR1 MNHNS and CDR2 SASEGT. V dropped 4 bases and J dropped 5; count of bases not matched to a gene: 14. The CDR3 is made up of 17 amino acids. As DNA, the CDR3 is TGTGCCAGCAGTGGACCACAGGGGGCCCATCAAGGGGAGACCCAGTACTTC. Its translation: CASSGPQGAHQGETQYF.

This clone was seen more than once but under ten times. This chain uses TRBV9 with TRBJ1-2; unclear D gene. The V and J ends lost 0 bases and 5 bases respectively, with 8 bases between them. Germline V lookup: CDR1 SGDLS, CDR2 YYNGEE. The CDR3 consists of 13 residues. As DNA, the CDR3 is TGTGCCAGCAGCGTAGACGGTCCATATGGCTACACCTTC. Translation gives CASSVDGPYGYTF.

The genes are TRBV7-2 and TRBJ2-2, with 13 bases fitting TRBD2. The CDR3 totals 18 residues. CDR1 and CDR2 (germline): SGHTA, FQGNSA. V lost 5 bases, J lost 1 base, and 7 bases stayed unmatched. For the CDR3, the DNA is TGTGCCAGCAGCCGTACCCGACTAGCGGGGGGGAACACCGGGGAGCTGTTTTTT. It specifies CASSRTRLAGGNTGELFF.

V gene TRBV7-2 combines with J gene TRBJ2-3; 10 bases are shared with TRBD2. CDR1 is SGHTA, CDR2 FQGNSA, per germline. The CDR3 loop spans 17 amino acids. V was clipped by 5 bases and J by 6 bases; unmatched bases: 14. CDR3 protein: CASSLQIAGGAQDTQYF. CDR3 in DNA: TGTGCCAGCAGCCTCCAAATAGCGGGGGGTGCTCAGGATACGCAGTATTTT.

This sequence joins TRBV28 and TRBJ2-5, with 7 bases that match TRBD1. The germline V gene encodes CDR1 MDHEN and CDR2 SYDVKM. Losses at the gene ends were 3 bases for V and 0 bases for J; bases not matched to a gene: 1. The CDR3 extends over 14 amino acids. The CDR3, as DNA: TGTGCCAGCAGTTTGGGACAGCACCAAGAGACCCAGTACTTC. It codes for CASSLGQHQETQYF.

The rearrangement links TRBV21-1 to TRBJ2-5; TRBD1, the table's D call, was not compared with the DNA. TRBV21-1 corresponds to a pseudogene. The CDR3 has 15 amino acids. The CDR3 nucleotides are TGTGCCAGCAGCAAAGATAGGGGACAGCAAGAGACCCAGTACTTC. It is translated as CASSKDRGQQETQYF.

In regard to this clone: This same CDR3 is encoded by further DNA sequences in the sample. The chain links TRBV7-8 to TRBJ1-5; the D gene is possibly TRBD1 (5 bases). The germline V gene has CDR1 SGHVS and CDR2 FQNEAQ. The V end was cut by 3 bases, the J end by 2 bases, with 8 bases between. The CDR3 totals 14 residues. Written as DNA, the CDR3 is TGTGCCAGCAGCTTGGGGGGTGGCAATCAGCCCCAGCATTTT. This gives the protein CASSLGGGNQPQHF.

This clone has only a few counts. The chain links TRBV27 to TRBJ2-5; a weak D match, TRBD2 (5 bases). V shed 6 bases and J shed 5 bases, with 22 bases lying between them. This CDR3 has 16 residues. From germline, CDR1 is MNHEY and CDR2 SMNVEV (reference sequence). The CDR3 DNA follows: TGTGCCAGCAGACCTTTGGAGGCCGGCGTGGGGGAGACCCAGTACTTC. Translation: CASRPLEAGVGETQYF.

This chain links TRBV6-1 with TRBJ2-1, with D uncertain. The CDR3 has 11 residues. Per the germline V gene, CDR1 is MNHNS and CDR2 is SASEGT. V lost 2 bases to trimming and J lost 8 bases, with 4 bases between them. In nucleotides, the CDR3 is TGTGCCAGCAGTGAATTAGATGAGCAGTTCTTC. As protein: CASSELDEQFF.

The J gene is TRBJ1-5, the V gene TRBV27; 7 bases are a match to TRBD1. V dropped 5 bases and J dropped 5; count of bases not matched to a gene: 6. CDR1 is MNHEY and CDR2 is SMNVEV in the germline V gene (reference sequence). The CDR3 extends over 14 amino acids. CDR3 in DNA: TGTGCCAGCAGTAAACGGGACAGCGATCAGCCCCAGCATTTT. Translated, it gives CASSKRDSDQPQHF.

The V and J genes are TRBV19 and TRBJ1-2; D not certain. CDR1 is LNHDA, CDR2 SQIVND, per germline (reference sequence). Trimming pared 3 bases from V and 6 bases from J, leaving 5 bases between. The CDR3 contains 11 residues. This chain's CDR3 is CASSMGDGYTF. CDR3 coding DNA: TGTGCCAGTAGTATGGGAGATGGCTACACCTTC.

V usage is TRBV30 and J usage is TRBJ2-1; TRBD2 aligns across 15 bases. Germline assignment: CDR1 GTSNPN and CDR2 SVGIG (reference sequence). CDR3 length: 17 amino acids. J lost 6 bases, V lost 2 bases, and 8 bases had no gene match. CDR3 in DNA: TGTGCCTGGAGTCCCCCGGGACTAGCGGGAGGCGCCAATGAGCAGTTCTTC. Amino acid sequence: CAWSPPGLAGGANEQFF.

CDR3 nucleotide sequence: TGCGCCAGCAGTGATGGGACAGCTTCATCCTACGAGCAGTACTTC. It translates to CASSDGTASSYEQYF. This chain connects TRBV10-2 to TRBJ2-7; 7 nucleotides line up with TRBD1. The V and J ends lost 3 bases and 1 base, in that order; junction bases with no gene match: 6. The CDR3 sequence is 15 residues long. Germline lookup yields CDR1 WSHSY and CDR2 SAAADI.

The chain couples TRBV19 to TRBJ2-1; 9 bases line up with TRBD1. The CDR3 consists of 15 residues. CDR1 and CDR2 from the germline V gene are LNHDA and SQIVND (reference sequence). Trimming cost V 6 bases and J 8 bases; bases outside gene matches: 11. The CDR3 here is CASSIPGTGKDEQFF. CDR3 bases: TGTGCCAGTAGCATTCCCGGGACAGGGAAGGATGAGCAGTTCTTC.

The chain is built from TRBV6-1 and TRBJ2-3, with 10 bases identical to TRBD2. Per germline, CDR1 MNHNS and CDR2 SASEGT. The CDR3 contains 15 residues. J was trimmed by 2 bases and V by 6 bases; bases with no gene match: 5. The CDR3 protein is CASRERGGDTDTQYF. DNA of the CDR3: TGTGCCAGCAGGGAGCGGGGGGGGGACACAGATACGCAGTATTTT.

The V and J genes are TRBV9 and TRBJ2-1, with TRBD2 matching 13 bases. This CDR3 comprises 16 residues. Germline-derived CDR1 and CDR2 are SGDLS and YYNGEE. J was trimmed by 8 bases and V by 0 bases; bases with no gene match: 5. This CDR3 is CASSVGTSGGRDEQFF. The CDR3 bases are TGTGCCAGCAGCGTAGGGACTAGCGGGGGCCGCGATGAGCAGTTCTTC.

The V gene is TRBV6-6, the J gene TRBJ1-2; 7 nucleotides agree with TRBD1. CDR1 is MNHNY, CDR2 SVGAGI, per germline (reference sequence). J was trimmed by 3 bases and V by 6 bases; bases with no gene match: 4. CDR3 size: 13 residues. The CDR3 nucleotides are TGTGCCAGCAGGCCCGGACAGGACTATGGCTACACCTTC. Amino acid sequence: CASRPGQDYGYTF.

This clone was observed a handful of times. CDR3 sequence: CASSPLADRLSYEQYF. DNA of the CDR3: TGTGCCAGCTCACCTTTAGCGGACAGGCTATCCTACGAGCAGTACTTC. V is TRBV18 and J is TRBJ2-7, with a weak D call TRBD1 (7 bases). Germline CDR1 is KGHSH and CDR2 is LQKENI. Trimming shortened V by 3 bases and J by 1 base, and 16 bases separated the two germline ends. The CDR3 contains 16 residues.

The gene calls are TRBV12-5 and TRBJ1-1; TRBD1 matches 7 bases. CDR1 and CDR2 from the germline V gene are LGHNT and FRNRAP. The CDR3 is made up of 15 amino acids. V lost 4 bases, J lost 0 bases, and 5 bases stayed unmatched. The CDR3 region is CASGSTGNLNTEAFF. The CDR3 coding sequence is TGTGCTAGTGGTTCGACAGGGAACCTGAACACTGAAGCTTTCTTT.

This chain connects TRBV5-6 to TRBJ1-2; 7 bases line up with TRBD1. The CDR3 runs 13 residues. CDR1 and CDR2 (germline): SGHDT, YYEEEE. The V gene end was trimmed by 1 base and the J gene end by 7 bases; junction bases not matched to a gene: 4. This CDR3 is CASSLRQGGGYTF. The CDR3, as DNA: TGTGCCAGCAGCTTGCGGCAGGGGGGTGGCTACACCTTC.

The V call is TRBV7-9, the J call TRBJ2-4; 7 positions match TRBD2. The CDR3 is 19 residues long. CDR1 SEHNR and CDR2 FQNEAQ come from the germline V gene (reference sequence). The V and J ends lost 5 bases and 3 bases, in that order; junction bases with no gene match: 19. The CDR3 nucleotides read TGTGCCAGCAGCCCAGGCACCTTTGGCGGGAGTATCGGCAAAAACATTCAGTACTTC. Translation gives CASSPGTFGGSIGKNIQYF.

The CDR3 is CAISNIHSEERSSGANVLTF. The CDR3 DNA sequence: TGTGCCATCAGTAACATACATTCGGAGGAAAGGAGCTCTGGGGCCAACGTCCTGACTTTC. The chain has TRBV10-3 and TRBJ2-6; tentative D call: TRBD2 (5 bases). The CDR3 is 20 residues long. Germline V gene data show CDR1 as ENHRY and CDR2 as SYGVKD. V was cut by 5 bases and J by 0 bases, with 23 bases left in between.

About this clone itself: The junction differs from germline at one of its ends, possibly a read error. The V and J genes are TRBV11-3 and TRBJ2-7; D might be TRBD2 (5 bases). CDR1 is SGHNT and CDR2 is YENEEA in the germline V gene. The CDR3 spans 11 residues. CDR3 DNA sequence: TGTGCCAGCAGCGCTACCCGGGATGGTCGCTTC. Protein: CASSATRDGRF.

The chain links TRBV11-3 to TRBJ2-7; 11 bases line up with TRBD2. Losses at the gene ends were 2 bases for V and 7 bases for J; bases not matched to a gene: 7. Germline CDR1 SGHNT, CDR2 YENEEA. The CDR3 has 15 residues. The CDR3 sequence is CASSLLAGGTGEQYF. In DNA form, the CDR3 reads TGTGCCAGCAGCTTATTAGCGGGAGGGACGGGAGAGCAGTACTTC.